The text below deals with one T cell receptor (beta chain). CDR3 length: 15 amino acids. The germline V gene encodes CDR1 SEHNR and CDR2 FQNEAQ (reference sequence). V lost 4 bases to trimming and J lost 6 bases; unmatched junction nucleotides: 9. This sample stems from a study of CD8 T cells in Susac syndrome. The RNA input was roughly 0.45 to 1 ug, and it was reverse transcribed with random hexamers. TCRdb redid the calling of the immunoSEQ multiplex PCR reads with MiXCR, one entry per CDR3 protein. The sample consists of about 140,000 distinct CDR3 sequences, approximately 95% of them appearing once.

The chain employs TRBV7-9 and TRBJ2-3; 8 bases map to TRBD1. This clonotype was obtained from a human donor with Susac syndrome. Sample: CD8+ T cells from PBMCs. The CDR3: CASSSHGQGRDTQYF. The CDR3 DNA is TGTGCCAGCAGCTCCCACGGACAGGGACGGGATACGCAGTATTTT.